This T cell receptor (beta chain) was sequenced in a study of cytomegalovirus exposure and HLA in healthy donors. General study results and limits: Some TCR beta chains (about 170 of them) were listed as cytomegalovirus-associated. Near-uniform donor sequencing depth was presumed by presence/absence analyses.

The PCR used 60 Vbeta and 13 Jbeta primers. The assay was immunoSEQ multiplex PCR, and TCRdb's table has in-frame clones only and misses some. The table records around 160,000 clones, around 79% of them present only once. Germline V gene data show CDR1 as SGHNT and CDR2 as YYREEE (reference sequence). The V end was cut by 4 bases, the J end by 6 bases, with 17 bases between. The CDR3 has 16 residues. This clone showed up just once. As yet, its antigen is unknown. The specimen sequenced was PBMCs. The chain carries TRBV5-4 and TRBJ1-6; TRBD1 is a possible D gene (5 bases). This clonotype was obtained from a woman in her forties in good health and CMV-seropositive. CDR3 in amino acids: CASSLGGGSSNSPLHF. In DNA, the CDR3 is TGTGCCAGCAGCCTCGGGGGGGGTTCTTCTAATTCACCCCTCCACTTT. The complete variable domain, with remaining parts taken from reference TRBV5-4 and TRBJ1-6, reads ETGVTQSPTHLIKTRGQQVTLRCSSQSGHNTVSWYQQALGQGPQFIFQYYREEENGRGNFPPRFSGLQFPNYSSELNVNALELDDSALYLCASSLGGGSSNSPLHFGNGTRLTVT.